These 21 T cell receptor beta chains came from one sample sequenced in a study of molecular identifiers for immune sequencing clone quantification. TCRdb re-called the PCR reads through MiXCR, storing one row per CDR3 protein. The sample contains about 53,000 distinct CDR3 sequences, approximately 34% of which appear only once. Sequenced input: naive CD8+ T cells from blood, with Jurkat cell RNA spiked in. The sample's subset: FACS-sorted CD8+CD4-CCR7+CD45RA+ naive T cells. All receptors derive from a human donor in good health. Some libraries in this study had Jurkat cell RNA spiked in.

This rearrangement joins TRBV6-5 to TRBJ2-7; D ambiguous. This CDR3 contains 13 residues. Germline values: CDR1 MNHEY, CDR2 SVGAGI. Trimming pared 2 bases from V and 7 bases from J, leaving 12 bases between. The CDR3 DNA reads TGTGCCAGCAGTTACCTAGGGTTGGGGGAGCAGTACTTC. Residues: CASSYLGLGEQYF.

This clonotype was observed a few times. This chain uses TRBV9 with TRBJ2-3; TRBD2 aligns across 8 bases. Germline CDR1 is SGDLS and CDR2 is YYNGEE. The CDR3 is made up of 17 amino acids. The V and J ends lost 0 bases and 0 bases, in that order; junction bases with no gene match: 6. The CDR3 spells CASSVESSGSSTDTQYF. The CDR3 DNA sequence: TGTGCCAGCAGCGTAGAGTCCAGCGGGAGTAGCACAGATACGCAGTATTTT.

This clonotype was observed a few times. The rearrangement uses TRBV4-1 and TRBJ1-2; D is possibly TRBD1 (6 bases). Trimming took off 1 base at V and 8 bases at J, with 14 bases between the two ends. Germline V gene sequence: CDR1 MGHRA, CDR2 YSYEKL. The CDR3 contains 14 residues. The CDR3 DNA reads TGCGCCAGCAGCCAAGTAACAGGGAGTGTCGGCTACACCTTC. Protein product: CASSQVTGSVGYTF.

V usage is TRBV7-9 and J usage is TRBJ2-7; no reliable D call. V dropped 0 bases and J dropped 3 bases, with 6 bases sitting between them. The CDR3 sequence is 13 residues long. The germline V gene has CDR1 SEHNR and CDR2 FQNEAQ (reference sequence). CDR3 region: CASSLAGFYEQYF. The CDR3 coding sequence is TGTGCCAGCAGCTTAGCCGGGTTCTACGAGCAGTACTTC.

The chain joins TRBV6-2 or TRBV6-3 to TRBJ2-7; unclear D gene. V lost 5 bases and J 3 bases, leaving 8 bases between the germline ends. The CDR3 length is 12 residues. Germline values: CDR1 MNHEY, CDR2 SVGEGT. The CDR3 is CASSPMVYEQYF. In DNA form, the CDR3 reads TGTGCCAGCAGTCCCATGGTCTACGAGCAGTACTTC.

Concerning this clonotype: A much larger clone lies a single base off, so this may be a read error. This chain uses TRBV27 with TRBJ2-2; D uncertain. The germline gives CDR1 MNHEY, CDR2 SMNVEV (reference sequence). The CDR3 consists of 14 residues. The CDR3 nucleotides are TGTGCCAGCAGTGATGTTGAGAACCCCGGGGAGCTGTTTTTT. Protein sequence: CASSDVENPGELFF.

Of note for this clonotype: It is likely a read error, because the conserved phenylalanine at the end of the CDR3 is missing. The rearrangement uses TRBV20-1 and TRBJ2-7; 8 nucleotides agree with TRBD2. CDR1 DFQATT and CDR2 SNEGSKA come from the germline V gene (reference sequence). Trimming took 1 base from V and 5 from J; bases not matched to a gene: 4. The CDR3 has 13 amino acids. The DNA for the CDR3 is TGCAGTGCTAGAGTTGCGGGGGGCAACGAGCAGTACTTA. This sequence encodes CSARVAGGNEQYL.

A note on this clonotype: A much larger clonotype is one base distant, so this may be a read error. This chain links TRBV7-9 with TRBJ2-5; D is unresolved. This CDR3 comprises 13 residues. Germline V gene data show CDR1 as SEHNR and CDR2 as FQNEAQ (reference sequence). The CDR3 region has the DNA TGTGCCAGCAGCTTTGCCTACCAAGAGACCCAGCACTTC. Its translation is CASSFAYQETQHF.

This clonotype was found a few times. The chain employs TRBV7-9 and TRBJ2-1; TRBD2 agrees at 12 bases. Trimming cost V 4 bases and J 4 bases; bases outside gene matches: 11. This CDR3 spans 18 amino acids. In germline, CDR1 is SEHNR, CDR2 FQNEAQ (reference sequence). The CDR3 is CASSSKGRTSGNYNEQFF. The DNA of the CDR3 is TGTGCCAGCAGCTCAAAGGGAAGGACTAGCGGGAATTACAATGAGCAGTTCTTC.

Turning to this clonotype: One end of the junction is discordant with germline, which a read error may explain. The rearrangement joins TRBV12-3 or TRBV12-4 to TRBJ2-5; 7 bases map to TRBD1. The CDR3 has 13 amino acids. The CDR3: CASSPGTEETQNF. The CDR3 DNA is TGTGCCAGCAGTCCCGGGACAGAAGAGACCCAGAACTTC.

A remark on this clonotype: Without the conserved terminal phenylalanine or tryptophan, this CDR3 likely stems from a read error. It is unclear where the CDR3 begins or ends on the DNA, so no DNA is shown, and the CDR3 is as TCRdb lists it. The chain carries TRBV4-3 and TRBJ1-1; the table's D call of TRBD1 was not tested on the DNA. CDR1 and CDR2 (germline): LGHNA, YSLEER. Including both end residues, the CDR3 is 17 amino acids long. The CDR3 region is CASSRVLTGGMNTEAIL.

This chain uses TRBV18 with TRBJ2-5; no clear D gene. This CDR3 comprises 17 residues. V lost 2 bases to trimming and J lost 0 bases, with 16 bases between them. In germline, CDR1 is KGHSH, CDR2 LQKENI. This CDR3 reads CASSPVDEIWYQETQYF. The CDR3 DNA follows: TGTGCCAGCTCACCAGTAGACGAGATATGGTACCAAGAGACCCAGTACTTC.

This clonotype showed up just once. An end of the junction does not agree with germline; a read error may underlie this. The rearrangement joins TRBV28 to TRBJ1-4; 7 bases align to TRBD1. The CDR3 extends over 16 amino acids. Germline assignment: CDR1 MDHEN and CDR2 SYDVKM. CDR3 nucleotide sequence: TGTGCCAGCAGTTTATGGCAGGGACAGCGAAATGTAAAACTGTTTTTT. Residues: CASSLWQGQRNVKLFF.

V gene TRBV5-6 combines with J gene TRBJ2-7; 10 bases align to TRBD1. Trimming took 0 bases from V and 4 from J; bases not matched to a gene: 4. CDR3 length equals 15 residues. Germline V gene data show CDR1 as SGHDT and CDR2 as YYEEEE. In nucleotides, the CDR3 is TGTGCCAGCAGCTTGGGTGGACAGGGGGTGTACGAGCAGTACTTC. Translation: CASSLGGQGVYEQYF. The variable domain in full, completed from reference TRBV5-6 and TRBJ2-7, reads DAGVTQSPTHLIKTRGQQVTLRCSPKSGHDTVSWYQQALGQGPQFIFQYYEEEERQRGNFPDRFSGHQFPNYSSELNVNALLLGDSALYLCASSLGGQGVYEQYFGPGTRLTVT.

The sample holds many counts of this clonotype. This rearrangement joins TRBV2 to TRBJ2-7; TRBD1 matches 7 bases. After removal of 3 bases from V and 7 bases from J, the junction contained 15 bases not matched to a gene. Germline V CDR1 and CDR2: SNHLY, FYNNEI. CDR3 size: 16 residues. The CDR3, as DNA: TGTGCCAGCAGTGAGCCGACAGGGCGGTCCCCCCGTGAGCAGTACTTC. It translates to CASSEPTGRSPREQYF.

This clonotype was seen a few times. One end of the junction fails to match germline, which may point to a read error. J is TRBJ2-5 and V is TRBV13, with 8 bases aligning to TRBD1. The CDR3 has 15 residues. CDR1 and CDR2 from the germline V gene are PRHDT and FYEKMQ (reference sequence). Here the CDR3 DNA reads TGTGCCAGCAGTCCCCAGGGGGCGCGACGAGAGCCCCAGTACTTC. Protein product: CASSPQGARREPQYF.

As to this clonotype: A junction boundary mismatches the germline segment, possibly from a read error. The V call is TRBV13, the J call TRBJ2-7, with D perhaps TRBD2 (6 bases). The CDR3 has 12 amino acids. From germline, CDR1 is PRHDT and CDR2 FYEKMQ (reference sequence). CDR3 in amino acids: CDSSIGLAEQYF. The CDR3 DNA is TGTGACAGCAGCATAGGCCTAGCGGAGCAGTACTTC.

This clonotype was recorded at least ten times. The V and J genes are TRBV6-5 and TRBJ2-7; no firm D call. The CDR3 is 13 amino acids. The V gene lost 5 bases and the J gene lost 6 bases, with 14 bases spanning the gap. Germline V lookup: CDR1 MNHEY, CDR2 SVGAGI. This CDR3 reads CASSALPWAEQYF. The CDR3 DNA follows: TGTGCCAGCAGTGCCCTTCCCTGGGCCGAGCAGTACTTC.

The sample holds a few counts of this clonotype. This sequence joins TRBV7-6 and TRBJ2-3; D may be TRBD1 (6 bases). The ends were cut back, 1 base at V and 2 bases at J, with 13 bases in the middle. The CDR3 covers 16 residues. The V gene's germline CDR1 is SGHVS and CDR2 FNYEAQ. In nucleotides, the CDR3 is TGTGCCAGCAGCTTAGGGGGGACATTTTCCACAGATACGCAGTATTTT. It codes for CASSLGGTFSTDTQYF.

Remarks on this clonotype: A much bigger clone sits one base away, suggesting this may be a read error. The chain joins TRBV5-3 to TRBJ2-7; D might be TRBD2 (6 bases). TRBV5-3 qualifies as an ORF whose function is uncertain. Trimming left V 8 bases short and J 0 bases short, with 18 bases between. This CDR3 has 15 amino acids. CDR3 in DNA: TGTGCCAGCAGAGCTGGAGCGGGCCCCTCCTACGAGCAGTACTTC. Translated, it gives CASRAGAGPSYEQYF.

This clonotype was detected many times. The genes are TRBV29-1 and TRBJ2-7, with D possibly TRBD2 on 6 matching bases. Trimming stripped 6 bases from V and 3 bases from J, with 21 bases between. Germline CDR1 is SQVTM and CDR2 is ANQGSEA. The CDR3 extends over 15 amino acids. CDR3 in amino acids: CSVGRKGGDRYEQYF. CDR3 sequence (DNA): TGCAGCGTGGGCCGTAAAGGAGGGGACCGCTACGAGCAGTACTTC.